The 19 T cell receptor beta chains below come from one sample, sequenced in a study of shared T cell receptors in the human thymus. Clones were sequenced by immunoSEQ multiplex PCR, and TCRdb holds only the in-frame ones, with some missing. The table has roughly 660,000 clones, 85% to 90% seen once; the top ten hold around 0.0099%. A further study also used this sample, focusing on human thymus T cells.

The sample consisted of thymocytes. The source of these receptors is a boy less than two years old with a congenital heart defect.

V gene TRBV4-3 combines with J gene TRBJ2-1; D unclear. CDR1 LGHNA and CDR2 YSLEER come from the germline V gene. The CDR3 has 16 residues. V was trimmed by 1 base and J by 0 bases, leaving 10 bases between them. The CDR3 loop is CASSQGAGSSYNEQFF. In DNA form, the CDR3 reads TGCGCCAGCAGCCAAGGGGCTGGAAGCTCCTACAATGAGCAGTTCTTC.

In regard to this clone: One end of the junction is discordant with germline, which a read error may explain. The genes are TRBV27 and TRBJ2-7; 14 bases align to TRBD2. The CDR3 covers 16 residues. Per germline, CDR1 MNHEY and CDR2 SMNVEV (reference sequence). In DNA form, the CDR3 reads TGTGCCAGCAGCCCTTGGACTAGCGGGAGGCACTACGGGCAGTACTTC. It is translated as CASSPWTSGRHYGQYF.

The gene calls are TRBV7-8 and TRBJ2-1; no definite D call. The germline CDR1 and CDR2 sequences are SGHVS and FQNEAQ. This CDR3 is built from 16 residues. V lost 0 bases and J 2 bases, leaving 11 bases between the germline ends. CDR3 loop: CASSLATTWPYNEQFF. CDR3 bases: TGTGCCAGCAGCTTAGCAACTACCTGGCCCTACAATGAGCAGTTCTTC.

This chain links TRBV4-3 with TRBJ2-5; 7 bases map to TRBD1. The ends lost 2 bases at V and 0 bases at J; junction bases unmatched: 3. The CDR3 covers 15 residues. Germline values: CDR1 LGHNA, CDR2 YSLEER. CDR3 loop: CASSQNGTDQETQYF. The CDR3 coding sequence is TGCGCCAGCAGCCAAAACGGGACAGACCAAGAGACCCAGTACTTC.

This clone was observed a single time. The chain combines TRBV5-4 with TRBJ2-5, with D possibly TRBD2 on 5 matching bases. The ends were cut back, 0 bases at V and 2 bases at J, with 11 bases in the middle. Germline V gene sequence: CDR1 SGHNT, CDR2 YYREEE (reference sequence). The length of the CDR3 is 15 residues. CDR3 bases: TGTGCCAGCAGCTTGGTCTCAGCGGAACAAGAGACCCAGTACTTC. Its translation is CASSLVSAEQETQYF.

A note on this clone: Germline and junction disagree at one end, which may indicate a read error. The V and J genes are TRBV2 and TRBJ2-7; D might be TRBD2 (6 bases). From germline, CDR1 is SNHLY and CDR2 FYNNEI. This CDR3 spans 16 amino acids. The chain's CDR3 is CASSVGPGWDSHEQYF. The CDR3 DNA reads TGTGCCAGCAGTGTGGGACCGGGTTGGGACTCCCACGAGCAGTACTTC.

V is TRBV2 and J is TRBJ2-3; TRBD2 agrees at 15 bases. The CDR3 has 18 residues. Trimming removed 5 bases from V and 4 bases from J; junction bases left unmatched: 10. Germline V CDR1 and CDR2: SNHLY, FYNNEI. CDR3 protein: CASSSGLAGGPLPDTQYF. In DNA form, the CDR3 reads TGTGCCAGCAGTTCCGGACTAGCGGGAGGGCCTCTTCCAGATACGCAGTATTTT. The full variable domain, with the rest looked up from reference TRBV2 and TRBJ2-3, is EPEVTQTPSHQVTQMGQEVILRCVPISNHLYFYWYRQILGQKVEFLVSFYNNEISEKSEIFDDQFSVERPDGSNFTLKIRSTKLEDSAMYFCASSSGLAGGPLPDTQYFGPGTRLTVL.

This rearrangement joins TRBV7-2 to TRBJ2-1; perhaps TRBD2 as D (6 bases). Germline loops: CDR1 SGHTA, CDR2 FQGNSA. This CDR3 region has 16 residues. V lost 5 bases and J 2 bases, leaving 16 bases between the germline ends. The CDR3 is CASSPPLAETYNEQFF. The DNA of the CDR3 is TGTGCCAGCAGCCCCCCATTAGCGGAAACCTACAATGAGCAGTTCTTC.

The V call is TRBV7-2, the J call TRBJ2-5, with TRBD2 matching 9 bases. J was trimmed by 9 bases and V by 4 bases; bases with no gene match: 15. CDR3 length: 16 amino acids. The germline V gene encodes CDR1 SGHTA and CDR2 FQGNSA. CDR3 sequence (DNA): TGTGCCAGCAGCTGCCGCGGGGGGGAGGGGAACAAGGCCCAGTACTTC. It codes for CASSCRGGEGNKAQYF.

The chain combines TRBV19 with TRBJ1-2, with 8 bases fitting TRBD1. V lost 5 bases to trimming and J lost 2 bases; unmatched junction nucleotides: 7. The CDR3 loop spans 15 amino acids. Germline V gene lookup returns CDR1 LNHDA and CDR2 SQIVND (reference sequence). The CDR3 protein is CASSFLTGVNYGYTF. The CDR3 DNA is TGTGCCAGTAGTTTCCTGACAGGGGTCAACTATGGCTACACCTTC.

The CDR3 is CASSPEADRVGRTGELFF. The CDR3 DNA reads TGTGCCAGCAGTCCCGAGGCCGACAGGGTGGGTAGGACCGGGGAGCTGTTTTTT. J is TRBJ2-2 and V is TRBV27; TRBD1 aligns across 7 bases. V lost 5 bases, J lost 5 bases, and 17 bases stayed unmatched. From germline, CDR1 is MNHEY and CDR2 SMNVEV (reference sequence). The CDR3 covers 18 residues.

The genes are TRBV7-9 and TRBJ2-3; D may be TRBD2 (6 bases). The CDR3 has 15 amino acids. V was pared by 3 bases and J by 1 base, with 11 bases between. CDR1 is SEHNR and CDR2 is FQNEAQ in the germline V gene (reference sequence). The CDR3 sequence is CASSFGSGGTDTQYF. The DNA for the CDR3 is TGTGCCAGCAGCTTTGGTAGCGGCGGCACAGATACGCAGTATTTT.

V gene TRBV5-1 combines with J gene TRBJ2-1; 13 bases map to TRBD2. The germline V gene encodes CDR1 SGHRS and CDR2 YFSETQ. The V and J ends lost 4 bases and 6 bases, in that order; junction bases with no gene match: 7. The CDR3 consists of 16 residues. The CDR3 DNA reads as TGCGCCAGCAGCATTGGACTAGCGGGAGCTCCCAATGAGCAGTTCTTC. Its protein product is CASSIGLAGAPNEQFF.

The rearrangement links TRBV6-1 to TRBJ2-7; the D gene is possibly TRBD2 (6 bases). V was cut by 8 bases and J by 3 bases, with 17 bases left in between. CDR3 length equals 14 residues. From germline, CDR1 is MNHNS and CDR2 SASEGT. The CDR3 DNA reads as TGTGCCAGCCGGCTTAGAGGGACTTACTACGAGCAGTACTTC. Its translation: CASRLRGTYYEQYF.

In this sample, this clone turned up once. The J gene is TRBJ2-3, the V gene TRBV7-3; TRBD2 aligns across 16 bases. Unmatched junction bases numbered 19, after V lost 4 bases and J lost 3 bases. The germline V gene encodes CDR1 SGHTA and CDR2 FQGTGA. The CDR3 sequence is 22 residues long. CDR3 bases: TGTGCCAGCAGCTCCCCCCGCCCGGGACTAGCGGGAGGGGTAGGTAGGACAGATACGCAGTATTTT. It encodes CASSSPRPGLAGGVGRTDTQYF.

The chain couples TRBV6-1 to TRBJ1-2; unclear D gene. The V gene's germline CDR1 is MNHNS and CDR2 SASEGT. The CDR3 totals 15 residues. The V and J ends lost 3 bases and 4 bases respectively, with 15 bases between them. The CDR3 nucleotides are TGTGCCAGCAGTGATCCTTCTCAATCGCGCTATGGCTACACCTTC. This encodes CASSDPSQSRYGYTF.

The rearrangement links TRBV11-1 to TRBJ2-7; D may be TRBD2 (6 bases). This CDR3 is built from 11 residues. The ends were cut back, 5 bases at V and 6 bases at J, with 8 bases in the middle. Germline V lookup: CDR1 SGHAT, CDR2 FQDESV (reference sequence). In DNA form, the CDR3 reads TGTGCCAGCAGCCGGCGGGGCGAGCAGTACTTC. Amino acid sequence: CASSRRGEQYF. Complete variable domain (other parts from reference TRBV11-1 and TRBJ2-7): EAEVAQSPRYKITEKSQAVAFWCDPISGHATLYWYRQILGQGPELLVQFQDESVVDDSQLPKDRFSAERLKGVDSTLKIQPAELGDSAMYLCASSRRGEQYFGPGTRLTVT.

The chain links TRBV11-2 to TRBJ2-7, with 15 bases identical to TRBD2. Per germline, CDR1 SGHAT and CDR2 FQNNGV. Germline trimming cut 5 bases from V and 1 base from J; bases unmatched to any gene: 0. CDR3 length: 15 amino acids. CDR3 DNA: TGTGCCAGCAGCGGACTAGCGGGAGGGTCCTACGAGCAGTACTTC. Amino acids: CASSGLAGGSYEQYF. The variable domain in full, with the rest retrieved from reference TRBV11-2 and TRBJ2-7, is EAGVAQSPRYKIIEKRQSVAFWCNPISGHATLYWYQQILGQGPKLLIQFQNNGVVDDSQLPKDRFSAERLKGVDSTLKIQPAKLEDSAVYLCASSGLAGGSYEQYFGPGTRLTVT.

The CDR3 bases are TGTGCCAGCAGTGCACAGGTCACCCCAAGTCCCCTCTTCTACAATGAGCAGTTCTTC. This sequence encodes CASSAQVTPSPLFYNEQFF. The J gene is TRBJ2-1, the V gene TRBV28; maybe TRBD1 (5 bases). The V end lost 5 bases, the J end lost 3 bases, and 26 bases lay between the germline ends. Germline CDR1 MDHEN, CDR2 SYDVKM. This CDR3 region has 19 residues.